This TCR beta chain was recorded in a study of molecular identifiers for immune sequencing clone quantification. The CDR3 is made up of 12 amino acids. V gave up 8 bases and J gave up 8 bases, with 12 bases separating them. Per germline, CDR1 WSHSY and CDR2 SAAADI. TCRdb re-called the PCR reads with MiXCR, one entry per CDR3 protein. The sample shows some 100,000 distinct CDR3 sequences, around 17% of them seen only once. This clonotype was seen a few times. Naive CD8 T cells, phenotype CD8+CD4-CCR7+CD45RA+, were sorted. This clonotype originated in a human donor in good health. Some libraries in this study had Jurkat cell RNA spiked in. V and J are TRBV10-2 and TRBJ1-4; D gene unclear. The sequenced material came from naive CD8+ T cells from blood, with Jurkat cell RNA spiked in. As for subset: FACS-sorted CD8+CD4-CCR7+CD45RA+ naive T cells. CDR3 region: CASGSSWEKLFF. The CDR3 bases are TGCGCCAGCGGGAGCAGTTGGGAAAAACTGTTTTTT.